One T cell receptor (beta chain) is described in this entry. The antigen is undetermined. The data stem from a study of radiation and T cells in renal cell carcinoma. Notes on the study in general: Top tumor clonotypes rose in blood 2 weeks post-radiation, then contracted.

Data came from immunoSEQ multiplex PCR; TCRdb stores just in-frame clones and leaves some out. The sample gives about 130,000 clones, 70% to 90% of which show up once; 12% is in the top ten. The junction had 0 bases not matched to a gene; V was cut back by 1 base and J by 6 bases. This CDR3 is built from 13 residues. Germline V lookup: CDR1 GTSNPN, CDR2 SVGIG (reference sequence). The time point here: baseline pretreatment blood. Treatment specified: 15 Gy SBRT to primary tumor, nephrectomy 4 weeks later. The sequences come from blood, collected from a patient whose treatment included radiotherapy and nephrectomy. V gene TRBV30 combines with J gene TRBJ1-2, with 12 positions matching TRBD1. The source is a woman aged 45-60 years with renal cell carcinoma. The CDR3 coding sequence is TGTGCCTGGAGTGGGGACAGGGGGCATGGCTACACCTTC. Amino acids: CAWSGDRGHGYTF.